This TCR beta chain was sequenced for a study of blood T cell repertoires in COVID-19. In the original analysis: Researchers report that nucleated cell counts were estimated from reference gene primer amplification. The table came from immunoSEQ multiplex PCR; TCRdb's copy has only in-frame clones and leaves some out. That table furnishes V, J and clone size, whereas the DNA furnished D and trimming. The sample has 180,000 or so clones; approximately 80% are singletons. This CDR3 spans 16 amino acids. The germline V gene has CDR1 SGHDT and CDR2 YYEEEE. Trimming removed 1 base from V and 3 bases from J; junction bases left unmatched: 3.

The sequenced sample consisted of peripheral blood. This chain uses TRBV5-6 with TRBJ2-7; TRBD2 matches at 14 bases. The TCR was taken from a woman aged 50 to 60 with active or convalescent COVID-19. In DNA, the CDR3 is TGTGCCAGCAGCTTGAGGACTAGCGGGGGGCTCTACGAGCAGTACTTC. It encodes CASSLRTSGGLYEQYF.